The present TCR beta chain was sequenced within a study of vaccination and CD4 T cells after COVID-19. The Oncomine TCR Beta short-read assay was applied to DNA of cultured CD4+ T cells. TCRdb redid the calling of the PCR reads with MiXCR, one entry per CDR3 protein. This sample has fewer than 25,000 distinct CDR3 sequences; around 42% occur once, and the top ten carry around an eighth. Note on this clonotype: Its antigen is unknown.

Trimming at V came to 7 bases and at J to 5 bases, leaving 13 bases not matched to a gene. Germline V lookup: CDR1 MDHEN, CDR2 SYDVKM. The CDR3 covers 15 residues. Stated treatment: approximately 11-day PBMC culture with coronavirus spike peptide pools or control peptides (ViraFEST assay). Following expansion of antigen-specific T cells with peptide pools, ViraFEST then sequenced TCRs. This sequence was found in a human donor who had recovered from COVID-19. The sequencing input was CD4+ T cells from blood, cultured in vitro. The chain employs TRBV28 and TRBJ2-5; TRBD2 agrees at 7 bases. In nucleotides, the CDR3 is TGTGCCAGCAAACCCAGAGGCGTGGGGGGGGAGACCCAGTACTTC. Translation gives CASKPRGVGGETQYF. Looking up the rest from reference TRBV28 and TRBJ2-5 gives the full variable domain: DVKVTQSSRYLVKRTGEKVFLECVQDMDHENMFWYRQDPGLGLRLIYFSYDVKMKEKGDIPEGYSVSREKKERFSLILESASTNQTSMYLCASKPRGVGGETQYFGPGTRLLVL.